This T cell receptor beta chain was identified in a study of regulatory T cells in long-lasting Graves disease. The CDR3 contains 13 residues. V was cut by 1 base and J by 4 bases, with 7 bases left in between. CDR1 MNHNS and CDR2 SASEGT come from the germline V gene. Time point denoted: newly diagnosed GD, antithyroid drugs for less than 3 months. Isolated PBMC RNA provided the starting material for the TCR library. This clonotype appeared many times. Construction of the TCR beta libraries employed iRepertoire HTBI primers in conjunction with Arm-PCR of CDR3 regions. TCRdb redid the calling of the multiplex PCR reads with MiXCR, one entry per CDR3 protein. The repertoire holds some 560,000 distinct CDR3 sequences, 15% to 20% seen once, with around 25% in the top ten. A further study also used this sample, focusing on T cells in Graves' hyperthyroidism and ophthalmopathy. That paper notes: Diagnosis rested on symptoms, serum thyroxine and TRAb, thyroid ultrasound, and orbital computed tomography.

The genes are TRBV6-1 and TRBJ1-1; D not resolved. The origin of this receptor is a woman aged 35 to 60 with Graves disease. Material: peripheral blood mononuclear cells (PBMCs), obtained at new diagnosis, from a patient treated with antithyroid drugs. DNA of the CDR3: TGTGCCAGCAGTGAAGGTGGCGTCACTGAAGCTTTCTTT. Translated: CASSEGGVTEAFF.